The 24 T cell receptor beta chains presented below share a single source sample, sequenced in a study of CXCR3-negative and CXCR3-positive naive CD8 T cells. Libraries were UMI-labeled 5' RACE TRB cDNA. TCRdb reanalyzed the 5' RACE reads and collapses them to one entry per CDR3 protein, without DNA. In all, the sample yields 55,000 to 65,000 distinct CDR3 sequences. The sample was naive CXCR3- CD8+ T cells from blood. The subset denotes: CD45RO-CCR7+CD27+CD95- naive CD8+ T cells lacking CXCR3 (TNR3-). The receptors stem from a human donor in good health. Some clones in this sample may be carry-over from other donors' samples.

The CDR3 spells CASSATLRDTEAFF. The chain links TRBV7-3 to TRBJ1-1. Germline CDR1 is SGHTA and CDR2 is FQGTGA. The CDR3 is made up of 14 amino acids.

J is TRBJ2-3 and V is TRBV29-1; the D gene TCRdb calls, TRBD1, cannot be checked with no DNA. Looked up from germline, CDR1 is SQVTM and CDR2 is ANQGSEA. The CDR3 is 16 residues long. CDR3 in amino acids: CSVEGAARGSTDTQYF.

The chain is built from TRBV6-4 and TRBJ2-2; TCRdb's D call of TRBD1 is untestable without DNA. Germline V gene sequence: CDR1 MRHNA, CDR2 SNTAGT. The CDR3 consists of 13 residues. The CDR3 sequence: CASRMGQSGELFF.

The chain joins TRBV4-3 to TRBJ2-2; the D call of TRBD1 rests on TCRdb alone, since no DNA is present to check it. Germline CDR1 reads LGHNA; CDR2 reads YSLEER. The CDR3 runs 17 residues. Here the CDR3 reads CASSQDLPGPYTGELFF.

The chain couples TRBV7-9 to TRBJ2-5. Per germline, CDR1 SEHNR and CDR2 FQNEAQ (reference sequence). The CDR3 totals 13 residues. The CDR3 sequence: CASSLRSQETQYF.

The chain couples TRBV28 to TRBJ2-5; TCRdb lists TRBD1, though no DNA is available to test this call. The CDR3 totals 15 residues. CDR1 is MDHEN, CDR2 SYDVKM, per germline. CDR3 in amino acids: CASSPRDRVWETQYF. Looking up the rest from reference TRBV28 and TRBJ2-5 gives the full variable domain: DVKVTQSSRYLVKRTGEKVFLECVQDMDHENMFWYRQDPGLGLRLIYFSYDVKMKEKGDIPEGYSVSREKKERFSLILESASTNQTSMYLCASSPRDRVWETQYFGPGTRLLVL.

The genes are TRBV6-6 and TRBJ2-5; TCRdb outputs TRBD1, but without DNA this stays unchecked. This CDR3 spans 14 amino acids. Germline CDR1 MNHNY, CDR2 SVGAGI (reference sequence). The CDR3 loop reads CASKPWTDQETQYF.

CDR3: CASSPEGGGFSYNEQFF. The J gene is TRBJ2-1, the V gene TRBV18; the TCRdb call, TRBD1, lacks DNA for checking. CDR3 size: 17 residues. Germline CDR1 and CDR2: KGHSH and LQKENI.

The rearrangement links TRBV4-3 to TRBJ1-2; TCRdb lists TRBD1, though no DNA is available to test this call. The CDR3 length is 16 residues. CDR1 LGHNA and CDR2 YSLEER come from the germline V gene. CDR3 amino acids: CASSQDVRGVWYGYTF.

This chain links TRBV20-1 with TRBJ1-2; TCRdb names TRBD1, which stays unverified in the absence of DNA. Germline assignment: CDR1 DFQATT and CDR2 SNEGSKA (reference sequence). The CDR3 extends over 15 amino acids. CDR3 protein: CSVAGDRDAAYGYTF.

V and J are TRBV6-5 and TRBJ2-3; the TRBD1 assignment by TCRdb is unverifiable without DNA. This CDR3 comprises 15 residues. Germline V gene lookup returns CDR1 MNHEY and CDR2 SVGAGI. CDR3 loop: CASSYFGTSGDTQYF.

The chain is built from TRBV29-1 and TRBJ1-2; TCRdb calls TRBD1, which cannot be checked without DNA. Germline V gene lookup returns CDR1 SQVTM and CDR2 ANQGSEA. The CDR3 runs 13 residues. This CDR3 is CSVPLTGSYGYTF.

The CDR3 here is CASSLVGRVQTQYF. The chain links TRBV5-1 to TRBJ2-5; the TCRdb call, TRBD2, lacks DNA for checking. The CDR3 is made up of 14 amino acids. Germline loops: CDR1 SGHRS, CDR2 YFSETQ.

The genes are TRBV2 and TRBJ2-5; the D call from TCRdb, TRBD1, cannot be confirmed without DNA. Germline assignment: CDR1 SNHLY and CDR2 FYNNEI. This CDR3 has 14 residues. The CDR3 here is CASSESGPQETQYF.

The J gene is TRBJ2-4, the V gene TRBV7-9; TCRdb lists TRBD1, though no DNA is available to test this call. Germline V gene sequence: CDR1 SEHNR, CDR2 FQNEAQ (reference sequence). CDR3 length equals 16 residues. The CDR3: CASSFQGAPPKNIQYF.

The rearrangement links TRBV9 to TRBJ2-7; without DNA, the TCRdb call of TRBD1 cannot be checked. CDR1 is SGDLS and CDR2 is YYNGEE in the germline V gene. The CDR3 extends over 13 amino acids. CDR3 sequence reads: CASSVGELSEQYF. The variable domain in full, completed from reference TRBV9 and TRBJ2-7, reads DSGVTQTPKHLITATGQRVTLRCSPRSGDLSVYWYQQSLDQGLQFLIQYYNGEERAKGNILERFSAQQFPDLHSELNLSSLELGDSALYFCASSVGELSEQYFGPGTRLTVT.

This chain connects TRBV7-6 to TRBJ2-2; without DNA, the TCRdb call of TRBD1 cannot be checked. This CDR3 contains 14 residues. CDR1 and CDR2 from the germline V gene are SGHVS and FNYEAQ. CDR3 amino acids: CASSWGPNTGELFF. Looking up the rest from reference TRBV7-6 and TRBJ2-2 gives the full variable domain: GAGVSQSPRYKVTKRGQDVALRCDPISGHVSLYWYRQALGQGPEFLTYFNYEAQQDKSGLPNDRFSAERPEGSISTLTIQRTEQRDSAMYRCASSWGPNTGELFFGEGSRLTVL.

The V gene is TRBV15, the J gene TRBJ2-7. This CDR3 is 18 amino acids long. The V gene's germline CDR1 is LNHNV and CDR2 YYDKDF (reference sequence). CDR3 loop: CATSRVPSGGPHSYEQYF.

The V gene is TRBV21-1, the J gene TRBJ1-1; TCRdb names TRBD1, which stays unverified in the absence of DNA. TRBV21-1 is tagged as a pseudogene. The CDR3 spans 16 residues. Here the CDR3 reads CASSKLVQGCGTEAFF.

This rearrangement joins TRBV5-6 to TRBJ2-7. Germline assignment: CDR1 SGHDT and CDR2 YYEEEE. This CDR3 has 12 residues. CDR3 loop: CASSLVPYEQYF.

The CDR3 reads CASSLYRSSDRGEQFF. The chain has TRBV7-3 and TRBJ2-1; the D gene TCRdb calls, TRBD1, cannot be checked with no DNA. Germline V CDR1 and CDR2: SGHTA, FQGTGA. This CDR3 has 16 amino acids.

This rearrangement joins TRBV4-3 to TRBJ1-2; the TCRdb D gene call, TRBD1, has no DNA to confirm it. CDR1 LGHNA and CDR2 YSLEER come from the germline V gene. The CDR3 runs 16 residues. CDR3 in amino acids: CASSQAPQGAPYGYTF.

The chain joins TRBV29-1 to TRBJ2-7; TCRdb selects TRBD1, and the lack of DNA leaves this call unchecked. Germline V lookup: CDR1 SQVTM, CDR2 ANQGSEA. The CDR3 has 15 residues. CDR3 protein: CSVVCTGTDFYEQYF.

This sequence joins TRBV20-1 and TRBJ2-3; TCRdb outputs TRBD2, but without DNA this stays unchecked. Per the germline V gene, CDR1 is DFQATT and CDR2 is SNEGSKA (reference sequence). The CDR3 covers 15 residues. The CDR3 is CSAWLLAGDTDTQYF.